Listed below are T cell receptor beta chains from one sample, sequenced in a study of cytomegalovirus exposure and HLA in healthy donors. TCRdb keeps only in-frame clones here, not all; method: immunoSEQ multiplex PCR. The sample comprises roughly 330,000 clones, 87% of which are singletons, and approximately 1.2% rests with the top ten. What was sequenced was PBMCs. The receptors were sampled from a woman aged 25 to 45 in good health and CMV-seropositive. Each CDR3 is given with its conserved first and last residue. The D gene is left open where the match is weak.

v_call	d_call	j_call	cdr3_nt	cdr3_aa
TRBV9	NA	TRBJ1-1	TGTGCCAGCAGCGTAGGCCCGGACACCTTGAACACTGAAGCTTTCTTT	CASSVGPDTLNTEAFF
TRBV2	TRBD1	TRBJ1-3	TGTGCCAGCAGAGACCCCGGGACAGGGTCCGGAAACACCATATATTTT	CASRDPGTGSGNTIYF
TRBV7-9	NA	TRBJ2-5	TGTGCCAGCAGCGAGGTACAGGAAGAGACCCAGTACTTC	CASSEVQEETQYF
TRBV6-1	NA	TRBJ1-4	TGTGCCAGCAGTGGACGCCTAAGGACAGCGGCAACTAATGAAAAACTGTTTTTT	CASSGRLRTAATNEKLFF
TRBV15	NA	TRBJ2-1	TGTGCCACCAGCCGACCCCCTGGGGAGCAGTTCTTC	CATSRPPGEQFF
TRBV4-1	NA	TRBJ1-4	TGCGCCAGCAGCCAAGCTACAGGGCTTGTGAATGAAAAACTGTTTTTT	CASSQATGLVNEKLFF
TRBV5-1	TRBD2	TRBJ2-1	TGCGCCAGCAGCGCGCTAACGACTAGCGGGAATTACAATGAGCAGTTCTTC	CASSALTTSGNYNEQFF
TRBV2	NA	TRBJ2-5	TGTGCCAGCACCCCTCCTGAGGGCCTCCAAGAGACCCAGTACTTC	CASTPPEGLQETQYF
TRBV7-9	NA	TRBJ1-6	TGTGCCAGCAGCTTAGAACAGGGAAATTCACCCCTCCACTTT	CASSLEQGNSPLHF
TRBV7-8	NA	TRBJ1-4	TGTGCCAGCAGCTCAACCACGACTAATGAAAAACTGTTTTTT	CASSSTTTNEKLFF
TRBV18	NA	TRBJ1-4	TGTGCCAGCTCACCCAGGGTTAATGAAAAACTGTTTTTT	CASSPRVNEKLFF
TRBV18	NA	TRBJ1-2	TGTGCCAGCTCCCAGCTGGGTCCGGGACACTATGGCTACACCTTC	CASSQLGPGHYGYTF
TRBV30	NA	TRBJ1-5	TGTGCCTGGAGCGCGCGAGGAGACAATCAGCCCCAGCATTTT	CAWSARGDNQPQHF